This is a list of T cell receptor beta chains from one sample in a study of pediatric ulcerative colitis. Using immunoSEQ multiplex PCR, the repertoire was profiled, and TCRdb retains in-frame clones only, with some absent. Among tens of thousands of clones, around four fifths were seen once, and the ten largest hold roughly 0.7%. Source material: gut tissue. Receptors were obtained from a boy between 5 and 17 years old with moderate ulcerative colitis. Both conserved end residues are part of each CDR3. D genes are given only for firm matches. Rows give clone size only sometimes, using once, few, many, or a class for an expanded clone.

d_gene,v_gene,j_gene,abundance,CDR3aa,CDR3nt
-,TRBV7-2,TRBJ2-1,-,CASSLITLADEQFF,TGTGCCAGCAGCTTAATCACGCTGGCAGATGAGCAGTTCTTC
TRBD1,TRBV29-1,TRBJ2-5,-,CSVPRQGAVETQYF,TGCAGCGTGCCGAGACAGGGGGCGGTGGAGACCCAGTACTTC
-,TRBV14,TRBJ2-7,-,CASSQELGSPYEQYF,TGTGCCAGCAGCCAAGAACTAGGGTCTCCCTACGAGCAGTACTTC
-,TRBV28,TRBJ1-2,-,CASSLSEQNYGYTF,TGTGCCAGCAGTTTATCCGAGCAGAACTATGGCTACACCTTC
-,TRBV5-4,TRBJ1-2,-,CASSLVAGEDFGYTF,TGTGCCAGCAGCTTGGTTGCGGGGGAGGATTTCGGCTACACCTTC
-,TRBV11-3,TRBJ2-5,-,CASSLASEETQYF,TGTGCCAGCAGCTTGGCCTCGGAAGAGACCCAGTACTTC
-,TRBV10-2,TRBJ1-3,-,CASRTGGDYLNTIYF,TGCGCCAGCAGGACAGGAGGGGACTATTTGAACACCATATATTTT
-,TRBV6-5,TRBJ2-1,-,CASSPKLGSPYEQFF,TGTGCCAGCAGCCCGAAGCTCGGGAGTCCGTATGAGCAGTTCTTC
-,TRBV9,TRBJ2-7,-,CASSVGVEAYEQYF,TGTGCCAGCAGCGTAGGGGTAGAAGCCTACGAGCAGTACTTC
-,TRBV28,TRBJ1-5,-,CASSLRQGNQPQHF,TGTGCCAGCAGTTTACGACAGGGCAATCAGCCCCAGCATTTT
-,TRBV9,TRBJ1-4,few,CASSPRGSHEKLFF,TGTGCCAGCAGCCCCCGCGGGTCGCATGAAAAACTGTTTTTT
-,TRBV9,TRBJ2-1,-,CASSVSGLNEQFF,TGTGCCAGCAGCGTGAGCGGCCTCAATGAGCAGTTCTTC
-,TRBV7-9,TRBJ2-5,-,CASSSRVETQYF,TGTGCCAGCAGCTCCAGGGTAGAGACCCAGTACTTC
-,TRBV5-5,TRBJ2-5,-,CASSVSGGRETQYF,TGTGCCAGCAGCGTCTCAGGAGGGCGAGAGACCCAGTACTTC
-,TRBV9,TRBJ2-7,-,CASSVGPGTTYEQYF,TGTGCCAGCAGCGTAGGACCGGGGACGACCTACGAGCAGTACTTC
-,TRBV4-3,TRBJ1-3,-,CASSRTLTISGNTIYF,TGCGCCAGCAGCCGGACTCTCACTATCTCTGGAAACACCATATATTTT
-,TRBV7-9,TRBJ2-3,once,CASSRRLSARGSTDTQYF,TGTGCCAGCAGCCGCCGATTAAGCGCTCGGGGGAGCACAGATACGCAGTATTTT
TRBD1,TRBV2,TRBJ2-7,-,CASPSKPGQGSYEQYF,TGTGCCAGCCCATCCAAACCGGGACAGGGCTCCTACGAGCAGTACTTC
-,TRBV9,TRBJ2-5,-,CASSVSYRMEQETQYF,TGTGCCAGCAGCGTATCTTACCGCATGGAACAAGAGACCCAGTACTTC
-,TRBV11-3,TRBJ2-2,-,CASSLGGLPELFF,TGTGCCAGCAGCTTAGGAGGGCTTCCGGAGCTGTTTTTT
TRBD2,TRBV28,TRBJ2-7,few,CASGLAGTSYEQYF,TGTGCCAGCGGACTAGCGGGGACCTCCTACGAGCAGTACTTC
TRBD2,TRBV6-5,TRBJ2-2,few,CASRASGVTGELFF,TGTGCCAGCAGGGCTAGCGGGGTCACCGGGGAGCTGTTTTTT
-,TRBV28,TRBJ2-7,-,CASSFVGQEQYF,TGTGCCAGCAGTTTCGTCGGACAAGAGCAGTACTTC
TRBD1,TRBV18,TRBJ1-2,-,CASSPLTGTGASYGYTF,TGTGCCAGCTCACCACTAACCGGGACAGGGGCCTCCTATGGCTACACCTTC
-,TRBV7-6,TRBJ2-1,few,CASSLVGGTDQNNEQFF,TGTGCCAGCAGCTTAGTGGGCGGCACGGACCAGAACAATGAGCAGTTCTTC
-,TRBV19,TRBJ2-7,-,CASSRVWLEKDEQYF,TGTGCCAGTAGTAGAGTATGGCTGGAAAAAGACGAGCAGTACTTC